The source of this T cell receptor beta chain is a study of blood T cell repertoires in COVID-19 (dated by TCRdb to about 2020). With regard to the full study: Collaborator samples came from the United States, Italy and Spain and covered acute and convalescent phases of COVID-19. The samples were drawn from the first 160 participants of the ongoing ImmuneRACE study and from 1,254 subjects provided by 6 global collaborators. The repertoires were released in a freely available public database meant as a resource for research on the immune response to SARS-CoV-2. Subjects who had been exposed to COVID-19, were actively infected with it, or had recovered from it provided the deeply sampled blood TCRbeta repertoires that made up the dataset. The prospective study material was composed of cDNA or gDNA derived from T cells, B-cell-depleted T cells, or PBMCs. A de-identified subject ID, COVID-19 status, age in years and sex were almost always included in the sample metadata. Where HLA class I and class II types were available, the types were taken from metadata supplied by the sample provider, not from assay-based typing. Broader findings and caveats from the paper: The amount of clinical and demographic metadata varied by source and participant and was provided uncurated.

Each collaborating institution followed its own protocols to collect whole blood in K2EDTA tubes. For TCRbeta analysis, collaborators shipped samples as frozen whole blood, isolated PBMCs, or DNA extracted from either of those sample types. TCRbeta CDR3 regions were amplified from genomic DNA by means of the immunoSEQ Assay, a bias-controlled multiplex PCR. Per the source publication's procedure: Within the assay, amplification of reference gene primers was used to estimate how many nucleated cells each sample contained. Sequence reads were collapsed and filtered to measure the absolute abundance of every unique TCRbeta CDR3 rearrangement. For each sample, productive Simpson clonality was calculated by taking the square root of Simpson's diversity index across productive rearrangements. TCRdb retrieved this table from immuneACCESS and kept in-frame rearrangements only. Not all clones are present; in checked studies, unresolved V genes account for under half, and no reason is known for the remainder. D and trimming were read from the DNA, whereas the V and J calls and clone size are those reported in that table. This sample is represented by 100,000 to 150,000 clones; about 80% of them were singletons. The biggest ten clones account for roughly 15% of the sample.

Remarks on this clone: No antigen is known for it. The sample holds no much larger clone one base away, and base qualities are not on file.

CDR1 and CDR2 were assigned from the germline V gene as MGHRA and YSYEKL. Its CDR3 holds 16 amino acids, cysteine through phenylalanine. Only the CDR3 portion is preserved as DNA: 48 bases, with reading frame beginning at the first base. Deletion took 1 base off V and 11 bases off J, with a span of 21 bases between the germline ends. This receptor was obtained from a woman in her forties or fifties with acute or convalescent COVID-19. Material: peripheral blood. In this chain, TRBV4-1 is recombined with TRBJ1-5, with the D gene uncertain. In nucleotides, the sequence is TGCGCCAGCAGCCAAGTCGTAATGGGGTTACGAGGGACCCAGCATTTT. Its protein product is CASSQVVMGLRGTQHF.